This is a list of T cell receptor beta chains from one sample in a study of early stage breast cancer tumors. Here immunoSEQ multiplex PCR was the method, and the copy in TCRdb shows in-frame clones only, minus some. Here the sample spans approximately 33,000 clones, approximately 70% being singletons. Sequencing input: blood. These receptors were taken from a person between 35 and 49 years old with breast cancer. CDR3s include the opening cysteine and the closing phenylalanine or tryptophan. Each record gives: D gene, J gene, clone size, V gene, CDR3 protein, CDR3 DNA. The D gene is left open where the match is weak. Rows give clone size only sometimes, using once, few, many, or a class for an expanded clone.

D: TRBD2
J: TRBJ2-7
size: few
V: TRBV11-2
CDR3: CASSGGTSGTHEQYF
DNA: TGTGCCAGCAGCGGTGGGACTAGCGGGACCCACGAGCAGTACTTC

D: .
J: TRBJ2-1
size: .
V: TRBV5-8
CDR3: CASSLLRGGSYNEQFF
DNA: TGTGCCAGCAGCTTGTTGCGCGGAGGTTCCTACAATGAGCAGTTCTTC

D: .
J: TRBJ2-1
size: .
V: TRBV29-1
CDR3: CSVESPLNEQFF
DNA: TGCAGCGTTGAATCCCCCCTCAATGAGCAGTTCTTC

D: TRBD2
J: TRBJ2-5
size: .
V: TRBV4-3
CDR3: CASSRGGDSGQETQYF
DNA: TGCGCCAGCAGCCGCGGGGGTGATAGCGGACAAGAGACCCAGTACTTC

D: .
J: TRBJ2-7
size: .
V: TRBV10-3
CDR3: CAIRGHNEQYF
DNA: TGTGCCATCAGAGGACATAACGAGCAGTACTTC

D: TRBD2
J: TRBJ2-3
size: few
V: TRBV27
CDR3: CASSGGLAGVTDTQYF
DNA: TGTGCCAGCAGTGGGGGACTAGCGGGAGTTACAGATACGCAGTATTTT

D: .
J: TRBJ1-1
size: .
V: TRBV14
CDR3: CASSLDKNTEAFF
DNA: TGTGCCAGCAGCTTGGACAAAAACACTGAAGCTTTCTTT

D: .
J: TRBJ1-5
size: .
V: TRBV4-1
CDR3: CASSPQGLRAQPQHF
DNA: TGCGCCAGCAGCCCCCAGGGTCTTCGGGCTCAGCCCCAGCATTTT

D: TRBD1
J: TRBJ2-1
size: .
V: TRBV7-2
CDR3: CASSLVQGAYEQFF
DNA: TGTGCCAGCAGCTTAGTTCAGGGGGCCTATGAGCAGTTCTTC

D: .
J: TRBJ1-2
size: .
V: TRBV4-1
CDR3: CASSQVGSVGNYGYTF
DNA: TGCGCCAGCAGCCAAGTCGGGTCTGTGGGTAACTATGGCTACACCTTC

D: .
J: TRBJ2-1
size: .
V: TRBV11-1
CDR3: CASSLRSSPHNEQFF
DNA: TGTGCCAGCAGCTTACGTTCTAGCCCCCACAATGAGCAGTTCTTC

D: .
J: TRBJ2-7
size: .
V: TRBV4-2
CDR3: CASSPIRDGVYEQYF
DNA: TGTGCCAGCAGCCCCATCCGGGACGGTGTCTACGAGCAGTACTTC

D: .
J: TRBJ2-2
size: few
V: TRBV19
CDR3: CASSIGGLAMTNTGELFF
DNA: TGTGCCAGTAGTATAGGGGGTCTGGCCATGACGAACACCGGGGAGCTGTTTTTT

D: .
J: TRBJ1-2
size: once
V: TRBV30
CDR3: CAWSQGGARGNGYTF
DNA: TGTGCCTGGAGCCAAGGCGGGGCGAGGGGTAATGGCTACACCTTC

D: .
J: TRBJ2-4
size: few
V: TRBV5-6
CDR3: CASSLEAYTAKNIQYF
DNA: TGTGCCAGCAGCTTGGAGGCATACACTGCCAAAAACATTCAGTACTTC

D: .
J: TRBJ2-7
size: once
V: TRBV29-1
CDR3: CSVARDHYEQYF
DNA: TGCAGCGTTGCAAGGGATCACTACGAGCAGTACTTC

D: .
J: TRBJ2-3
size: .
V: TRBV7-2
CDR3: CASSLGLADTQYF
DNA: TGTGCCAGCAGCTTAGGTCTAGCAGATACGCAGTATTTT

D: .
J: TRBJ2-3
size: .
V: TRBV6-5
CDR3: CASSYITSTDTQYF
DNA: TGTGCCAGCAGTTACATTACTAGCACAGATACGCAGTATTTT

D: TRBD1
J: TRBJ2-1
size: .
V: TRBV5-6
CDR3: CASSLGAGGNEQFF
DNA: TGTGCCAGCAGCTTAGGTGCAGGGGGCAATGAGCAGTTCTTC

D: .
J: TRBJ1-1
size: .
V: TRBV9
CDR3: CASSVAPYTEAFF
DNA: TGTGCCAGCAGCGTAGCTCCGTACACTGAAGCTTTCTTT

D: .
J: TRBJ1-5
size: .
V: TRBV18
CDR3: CASSTGPPSASLYGPQHF
DNA: TGTGCCAGCTCAACGGGACCCCCCAGTGCCTCCCTTTATGGCCCCCAGCATTTT

D: TRBD1
J: TRBJ1-5
size: few
V: TRBV2
CDR3: CASRTGRNQPQHF
DNA: TGTGCCAGCAGGACAGGGAGGAATCAGCCCCAGCATTTT

D: .
J: TRBJ1-4
size: .
V: TRBV19
CDR3: CASRDGATNEKLFF
DNA: TGTGCCAGTCGCGATGGTGCAACTAATGAAAAACTGTTTTTT

D: .
J: TRBJ2-3
size: .
V: TRBV29-1
CDR3: CSVMVTDTQYF
DNA: TGCAGCGTTATGGTCACAGATACGCAGTATTTT

D: TRBD1
J: TRBJ2-5
size: .
V: TRBV5-8
CDR3: CASSLGRGRVIGQETQYF
DNA: TGTGCCAGCAGCTTGGGCAGGGGGCGGGTGATCGGCCAAGAGACCCAGTACTTC

D: .
J: TRBJ2-2
size: .
V: TRBV9
CDR3: CASSVDPAGELFF
DNA: TGTGCCAGCAGCGTAGACCCGGCTGGGGAGCTGTTTTTT

D: .
J: TRBJ1-1
size: .
V: TRBV6-1
CDR3: CASSPVTGITEAFF
DNA: TGTGCCAGCAGTCCCGTTACAGGGATCACTGAAGCTTTCTTT

D: .
J: TRBJ2-7
size: .
V: TRBV7-2
CDR3: CASSSSQATGYPYEQYF
DNA: TGTGCCAGCAGTTCCTCCCAGGCCACAGGCTATCCCTACGAGCAGTACTTC

D: .
J: TRBJ2-5
size: .
V: TRBV4-3
CDR3: CASSQEGAETQYF
DNA: TGCGCCAGCAGCCAAGAGGGAGCGGAGACCCAGTACTTC

D: .
J: TRBJ2-1
size: .
V: TRBV29-1
CDR3: CSGGLPYGNEQFF
DNA: TGCAGCGGGGGACTGCCGTATGGCAATGAGCAGTTCTTC

D: TRBD2
J: TRBJ2-6
size: .
V: TRBV18
CDR3: CASSPPLAGGRSGANVLTF
DNA: TGTGCCAGCTCACCACCTCTAGCGGGAGGGCGCTCTGGGGCCAACGTCCTGACTTTC

D: .
J: TRBJ1-2
size: .
V: TRBV9
CDR3: CASSRDANYGYTF
DNA: TGTGCCAGCAGCCGGGACGCTAACTATGGCTACACCTTC

D: TRBD2
J: TRBJ2-7
size: few
V: TRBV7-2
CDR3: CASSLNSGTEQYF
DNA: TGTGCCAGCAGCTTAAATAGCGGGACCGAGCAGTACTTC

D: .
J: TRBJ2-2
size: .
V: TRBV6-5
CDR3: CASSRQTNTGELFF
DNA: TGTGCCAGCAGTCGACAGACGAACACCGGGGAGCTGTTTTTT

D: .
J: TRBJ2-1
size: .
V: TRBV11-1
CDR3: CASSLAGLSNEQFF
DNA: TGTGCCAGCAGCTTAGCGGGACTGTCTAATGAGCAGTTCTTC

D: .
J: TRBJ1-4
size: .
V: TRBV7-2
CDR3: CASSSPGTGVEKLFF
DNA: TGTGCCAGCAGCTCTCCCGGGACCGGAGTTGAAAAACTGTTTTTT

D: .
J: TRBJ2-7
size: .
V: TRBV18
CDR3: CASSPPGHRGNYEQYF
DNA: TGTGCCAGCTCACCGCCGGGACACCGGGGGAACTACGAGCAGTACTTC

D: TRBD2
J: TRBJ2-4
size: .
V: TRBV19
CDR3: CASSEGGSDIQYF
DNA: TGTGCCAGTAGTGAGGGAGGGTCCGACATTCAGTACTTC

D: .
J: TRBJ1-1
size: .
V: TRBV5-1
CDR3: CASSPRGLSTEAFF
DNA: TGCGCCAGCAGCCCCAGGGGTTTGAGCACTGAAGCTTTCTTT

D: .
J: TRBJ2-7
size: .
V: TRBV6-5
CDR3: CASSYSRQNHEQYF
DNA: TGTGCCAGCAGTTACTCGCGACAAAACCACGAGCAGTACTTC